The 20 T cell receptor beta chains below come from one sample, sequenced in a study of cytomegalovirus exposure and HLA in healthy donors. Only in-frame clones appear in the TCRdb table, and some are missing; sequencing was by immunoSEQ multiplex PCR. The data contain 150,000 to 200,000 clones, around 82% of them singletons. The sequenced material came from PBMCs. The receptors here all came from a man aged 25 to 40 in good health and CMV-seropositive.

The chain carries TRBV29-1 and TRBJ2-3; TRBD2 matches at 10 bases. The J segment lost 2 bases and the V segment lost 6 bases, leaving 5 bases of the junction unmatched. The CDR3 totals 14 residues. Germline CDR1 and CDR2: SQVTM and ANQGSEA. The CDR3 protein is CSVQLAGNTDTQYF. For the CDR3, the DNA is TGCAGCGTGCAACTAGCGGGAAACACAGATACGCAGTATTTT.

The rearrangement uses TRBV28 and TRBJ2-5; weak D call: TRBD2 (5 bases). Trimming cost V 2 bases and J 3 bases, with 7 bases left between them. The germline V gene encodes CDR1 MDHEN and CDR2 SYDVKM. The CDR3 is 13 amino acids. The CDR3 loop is CASSLLAEETQYF. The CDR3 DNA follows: TGTGCCAGCAGTTTACTAGCCGAAGAGACCCAGTACTTC.

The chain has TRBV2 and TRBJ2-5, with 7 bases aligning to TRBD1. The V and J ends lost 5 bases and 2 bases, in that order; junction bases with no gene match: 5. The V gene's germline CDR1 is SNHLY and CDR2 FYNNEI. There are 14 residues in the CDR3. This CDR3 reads CASSFIQGQETQYF. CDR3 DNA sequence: TGTGCCAGCAGTTTTATACAGGGGCAAGAGACCCAGTACTTC.

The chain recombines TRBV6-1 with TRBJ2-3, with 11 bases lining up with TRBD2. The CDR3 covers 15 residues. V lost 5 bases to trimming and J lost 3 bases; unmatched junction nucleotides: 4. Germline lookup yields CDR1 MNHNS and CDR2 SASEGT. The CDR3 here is CASSTSSGRTDTQYF. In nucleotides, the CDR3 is TGTGCCAGCAGTACCTCTAGCGGGAGGACAGATACGCAGTATTTT.

CDR3 nucleotides: TGTGCCAGCAGTTTCCCAGTCGGGGCCGGGGAGCTGTTTTTT. Translated, it gives CASSFPVGAGELFF. The V gene is TRBV28, the J gene TRBJ2-2; perhaps TRBD2 as D (5 bases). Trimming pared 3 bases from V and 6 bases from J, leaving 11 bases between. Germline CDR1 and CDR2: MDHEN and SYDVKM. This CDR3 has 14 amino acids.

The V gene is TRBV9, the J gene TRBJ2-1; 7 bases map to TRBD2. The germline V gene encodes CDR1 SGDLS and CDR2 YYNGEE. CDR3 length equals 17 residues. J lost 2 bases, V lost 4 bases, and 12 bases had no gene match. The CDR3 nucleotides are TGTGCCAGCAGCCCAGGATACGGCGGGGGTCCCTACAATGAGCAGTTCTTC. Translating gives CASSPGYGGGPYNEQFF.

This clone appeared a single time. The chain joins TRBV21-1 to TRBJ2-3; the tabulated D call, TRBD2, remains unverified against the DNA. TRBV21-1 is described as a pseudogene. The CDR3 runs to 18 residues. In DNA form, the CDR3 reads TGTGCCAGCAGCAAAGAGGTGTCACTAGCGGGAGTTTGGGCTACGCAGTATTTT. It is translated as CASSKEVSLAGVWATQYF.

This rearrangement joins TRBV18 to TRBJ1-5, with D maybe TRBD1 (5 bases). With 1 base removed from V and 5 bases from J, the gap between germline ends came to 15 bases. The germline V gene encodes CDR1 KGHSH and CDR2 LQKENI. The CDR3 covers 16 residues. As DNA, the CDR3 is TGTGCCAGCTCACCACAAGGGGCAGGGAACGATCAGCCCCAGCATTTT. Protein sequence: CASSPQGAGNDQPQHF.

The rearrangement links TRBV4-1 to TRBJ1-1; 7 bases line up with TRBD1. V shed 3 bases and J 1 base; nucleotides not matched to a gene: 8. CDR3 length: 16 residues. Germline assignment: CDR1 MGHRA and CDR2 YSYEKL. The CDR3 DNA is TGCGCCAGCAGCCATCTACAGGGGAAGGAGAACACTGAAGCTTTCTTT. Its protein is CASSHLQGKENTEAFF.

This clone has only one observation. CDR3 coding DNA: TGTGCCAGCAGTTTGCGTGATAGCACCCCTGAAGCTTTCTTT. This sequence encodes CASSLRDSTPEAFF. The chain uses TRBV28 and TRBJ1-1, with D hard to call. This CDR3 is built from 14 residues. CDR1 and CDR2 from the germline V gene are MDHEN and SYDVKM. Between the trimmed V and J ends, which lost 3 bases and 6 bases, there was a span of 14 bases. The entire variable domain, with the rest obtained from reference TRBV28 and TRBJ1-1, is as follows: DVKVTQSSRYLVKRTGEKVFLECVQDMDHENMFWYRQDPGLGLRLIYFSYDVKMKEKGDIPEGYSVSREKKERFSLILESASTNQTSMYLCASSLRDSTPEAFFGQGTRLTVV.

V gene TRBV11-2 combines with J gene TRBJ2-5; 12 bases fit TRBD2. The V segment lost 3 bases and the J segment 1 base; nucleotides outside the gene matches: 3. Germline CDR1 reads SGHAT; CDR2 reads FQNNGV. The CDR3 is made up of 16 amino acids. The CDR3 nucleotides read TGTGCCAGCAGCTTGAGGACTAGCGGGACCCAAGAGACCCAGTACTTC. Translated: CASSLRTSGTQETQYF.

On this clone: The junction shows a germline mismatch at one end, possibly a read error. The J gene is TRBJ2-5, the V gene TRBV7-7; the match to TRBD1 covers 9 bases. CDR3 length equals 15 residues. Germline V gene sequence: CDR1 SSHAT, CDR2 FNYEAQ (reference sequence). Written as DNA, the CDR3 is TGTGCTAGCAGCACAGGACAGGGGATAGGCGAGACCCAGTACTTC. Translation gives CASSTGQGIGETQYF.

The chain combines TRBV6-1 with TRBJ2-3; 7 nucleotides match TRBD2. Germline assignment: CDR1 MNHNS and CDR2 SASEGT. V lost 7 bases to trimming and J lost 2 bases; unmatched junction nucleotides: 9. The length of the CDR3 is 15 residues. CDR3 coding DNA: TGTGCCAGCATTCCTAGGCTAGCGGCCACAGATACGCAGTATTTT. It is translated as CASIPRLAATDTQYF.

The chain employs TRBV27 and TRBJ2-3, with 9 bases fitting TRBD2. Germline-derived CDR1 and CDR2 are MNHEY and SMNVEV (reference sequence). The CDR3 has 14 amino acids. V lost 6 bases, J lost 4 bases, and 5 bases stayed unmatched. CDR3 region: CASSGWTSADTQYF. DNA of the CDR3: TGTGCCAGCAGCGGCTGGACTAGCGCAGATACGCAGTATTTT.

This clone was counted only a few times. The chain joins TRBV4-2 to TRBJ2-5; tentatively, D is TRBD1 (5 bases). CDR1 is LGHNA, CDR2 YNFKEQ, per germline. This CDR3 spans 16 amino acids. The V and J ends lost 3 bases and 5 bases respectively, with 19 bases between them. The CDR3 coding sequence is TGTGCCAGCAGCCACCCCCGGGCAGGGCTATCGGAGACCCAGTACTTC. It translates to CASSHPRAGLSETQYF.

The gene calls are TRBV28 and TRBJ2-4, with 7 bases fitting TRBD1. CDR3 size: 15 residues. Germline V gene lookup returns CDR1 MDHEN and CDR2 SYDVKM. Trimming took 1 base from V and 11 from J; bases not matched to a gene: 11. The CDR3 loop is CASSLSGTEGLVQYF. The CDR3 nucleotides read TGTGCCAGCAGTTTATCAGGGACAGAGGGATTGGTTCAGTACTTC.

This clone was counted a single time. CDR3 DNA: TGTGCCAGCAGTGGTAAAGGGTACAGGGGCTTCGCTTTCTTT. Translating gives CASSGKGYRGFAFF. V usage is TRBV6-4 and J usage is TRBJ1-1, with 7 bases that match TRBD1. From germline, CDR1 is MRHNA and CDR2 SNTAGT. After removal of 4 bases from V and 11 bases from J, the junction contained 13 bases not matched to a gene. The CDR3 sequence is 14 residues long.

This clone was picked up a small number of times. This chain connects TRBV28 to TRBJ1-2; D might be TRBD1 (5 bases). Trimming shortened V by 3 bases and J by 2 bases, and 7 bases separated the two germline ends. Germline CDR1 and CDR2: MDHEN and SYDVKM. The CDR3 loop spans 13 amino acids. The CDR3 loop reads CASSLRDNYGYTF. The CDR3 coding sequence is TGTGCCAGCAGTTTGCGGGACAACTATGGCTACACCTTC.

In nucleotides, the CDR3 is TGTGCCAGCAGCCGGGGACTAGCGGGAGTATCGCATACGCAGTATTTT. Translating it yields CASSRGLAGVSHTQYF. The chain couples TRBV28 to TRBJ2-3; TRBD2 agrees at 14 bases. Germline values: CDR1 MDHEN, CDR2 SYDVKM. The J segment lost 7 bases and the V segment lost 6 bases, leaving 9 bases of the junction unmatched. CDR3 length: 16 amino acids.

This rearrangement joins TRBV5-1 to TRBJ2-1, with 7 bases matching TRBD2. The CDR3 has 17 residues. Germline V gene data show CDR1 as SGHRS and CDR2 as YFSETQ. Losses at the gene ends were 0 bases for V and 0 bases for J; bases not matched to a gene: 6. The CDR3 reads CASSLAPTSDSYNEQFF. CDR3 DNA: TGCGCCAGCAGCTTGGCCCCCACTAGCGACTCCTACAATGAGCAGTTCTTC.